The rows below give T cell receptor beta chains drawn from one sample of a study of OX40 agonist ivuxolimab in advanced cancers. Clones were read by immunoSEQ multiplex PCR, and TCRdb kept only the in-frame ones, dropping some. The sample shows 65,000 to 75,000 clones, approximately 87% of them seen only once. Material: CD4+ or CD8+ T cells sorted from blood, obtained in a trial of the OX40 agonist ivuxolimab. The receptors stem from an adult with an advanced solid tumor such as melanoma, head and neck, liver or kidney cancer. CDR3s include the opening cysteine and the closing phenylalanine or tryptophan. D genes are given only for firm matches. Only part of the rows carry a size: once, few, many, or a class if the clone is expanded.

CDR3nt | CDR3aa | d_gene | j_gene | v_gene | abundance
TGTGCCTGGAGGGAACAGGCGTACTATGGCTACACCTTC | CAWREQAYYGYTF | NA | TRBJ1-2 | TRBV30 | NA
TGTGCCAGCAGCGTAAGTGCCGGGCTGTACAATGAGCAGTTCTTC | CASSVSAGLYNEQFF | NA | TRBJ2-1 | TRBV9 | NA
TGTGCCAGCCGAGACCGTAGGGGCACCGGGGAGCTGTTTTTT | CASRDRRGTGELFF | NA | TRBJ2-2 | TRBV2 | NA
TGTGCCAGTAGTTTTCTCGCGAACACCGGGGAGCTGTTTTTT | CASSFLANTGELFF | NA | TRBJ2-2 | TRBV19 | NA
TGTGCCAGCAGCAGCACAGGGAACACTGAAGCTTTCTTT | CASSSTGNTEAFF | NA | TRBJ1-1 | TRBV6-4 | NA
TGCGCCAGCAGCCAAAACCCGGTGGGGGGCGCGGGGGTTTTT | CASSQNPVGGAGVF | NA | TRBJ1-1 | TRBV4-3 | NA
TGTGCCACCAGTGGCGGCAGGGGCTCCTACGAGCAGTACTTC | CATSGGRGSYEQYF | NA | TRBJ2-7 | TRBV10-3 | NA
TGTGCCAGCAGCGTATCCCCCGGGGGGTTCACAGATACGCAGTATTTT | CASSVSPGGFTDTQYF | TRBD2 | TRBJ2-3 | TRBV7-3 | NA
TGCGCCAGCAGCCAACGGGGACAGGGGGCTGACGAGCAGTACTTC | CASSQRGQGADEQYF | TRBD1 | TRBJ2-7 | TRBV5-4 | NA
TGTGCCAGCAGCTTAGTAGGGACAGGGAAATCCGGGCCCTACGAGCAGTACTTC | CASSLVGTGKSGPYEQYF | TRBD1 | TRBJ2-7 | TRBV7-8 | NA
TGTGCCAGCAAGTCCATTGAGGGACGTTCGCCTGGGGTGAACACTGAAGCTTTCTTT | CASKSIEGRSPGVNTEAFF | NA | TRBJ1-1 | TRBV2 | NA
TGTGCCAGCAGCGTAGATCCTAGCGGGTACAATGAGCAGTTCTTC | CASSVDPSGYNEQFF | TRBD2 | TRBJ2-1 | TRBV9 | NA
TGTGCCAGCTCGCCCGGATTGGGGACAGATACGCAGTATTTT | CASSPGLGTDTQYF | NA | TRBJ2-3 | TRBV18 | NA
TGTGCCAGCAGCCCTGGACAGGGGGCGCATCTTGGCAATCAGCCCCAGCATTTT | CASSPGQGAHLGNQPQHF | TRBD1 | TRBJ1-5 | TRBV27 | NA
TGCAGCGCCCTGACACAAATGAACACTGAAGCTTTCTTT | CSALTQMNTEAFF | NA | TRBJ1-1 | TRBV29-1 | NA
TGCGCCAGCAGCCCGGACACGGGGACAGATACGCAGTATTTT | CASSPDTGTDTQYF | NA | TRBJ2-3 | TRBV4-3 | NA
TGTGCCAGCAGCGAAGGGACCATCCAAGAGACCCAGTACTTC | CASSEGTIQETQYF | NA | TRBJ2-5 | TRBV9 | NA
TGTGCCAGCAGCCAACCTTTGGGCGTACGGGAGGAGCAGTACTTC | CASSQPLGVREEQYF | NA | TRBJ2-7 | TRBV4-2 | NA
TGCGCCAGCAGCCAAGGCCGACAGGTCAAATTTAATTCACCCCTCCACTTT | CASSQGRQVKFNSPLHF | NA | TRBJ1-6 | TRBV4-1 | NA
TGTGCCTGGAAAGGCCCGGGGGGCATTTCTGGAAACACCATATATTTT | CAWKGPGGISGNTIYF | NA | TRBJ1-3 | TRBV30 | few
TGTGCCAGCAGCCCCCAGGGGCAGATGAACACTGAAGCTTTCTTT | CASSPQGQMNTEAFF | NA | TRBJ1-1 | TRBV7-9 | NA
TGTGCCAGCAGCGATACGGGGGGAACAGGAGCTAATGAAAAACTGTTTTTT | CASSDTGGTGANEKLFF | NA | TRBJ1-4 | TRBV9 | NA
TGTGCCAGCAGGCCGACTAGCGGGAGGGCTTACGAGCAGTACTTC | CASRPTSGRAYEQYF | TRBD2 | TRBJ2-7 | TRBV27 | NA
TGTGCCAGCAGCGTCACAGGGGATACTTACTACGAGCAGTACTTC | CASSVTGDTYYEQYF | TRBD1 | TRBJ2-7 | TRBV9 | NA
TGTGCCTGGAGAGCCGGGACCCACCCCGGGGAGCTGTTTTTT | CAWRAGTHPGELFF | NA | TRBJ2-2 | TRBV30 | NA
TGTGCCAGCAGCGTAGGAACAGGGGGATTCGAGCAGTACTTC | CASSVGTGGFEQYF | TRBD1 | TRBJ2-7 | TRBV9 | NA
TGTGCCAGCAGCGTATCTGGGCGGGCAGATACGCAGTATTTT | CASSVSGRADTQYF | NA | TRBJ2-3 | TRBV9 | once
TGTGCCAGCAGGCCGGGACACCTGCTAAACTATGGCTACACCTTC | CASRPGHLLNYGYTF | NA | TRBJ1-2 | TRBV28 | NA
TGTGCCAGCAGCCTATGGACCCAAGAGACCCAGTACTTC | CASSLWTQETQYF | NA | TRBJ2-5 | TRBV11-3 | NA
TGTGCCAGCAGTTACTCGGCGGGGCGTGGGGAGACCCAGTACTTC | CASSYSAGRGETQYF | NA | TRBJ2-5 | TRBV6-5 | NA
TGTGCCAGTAGTACTTACCCCGGACAGGGTATCAATCAGCCCCAGCATTTT | CASSTYPGQGINQPQHF | TRBD1 | TRBJ1-5 | TRBV19 | NA
TGTGCCAGCAGCCACCGTTGGCAGGGAAGAGGCGAGCAGTACTTC | CASSHRWQGRGEQYF | NA | TRBJ2-7 | TRBV14 | few
TGTGCCAGCAGCTTAGTAGCTCGATTAGGGGGGAGGGCCCGAGAGACCCAGTACTTC | CASSLVARLGGRARETQYF | NA | TRBJ2-5 | TRBV7-2 | NA
TGTGCCAGCAGCCAAGGCATAGCGGGAGGGGGCTATCCCACAGATACGCAGTATTTT | CASSQGIAGGGYPTDTQYF | TRBD2 | TRBJ2-3 | TRBV14 | NA
TGTGCCAGCAGTGAAGGGTACTTTGAGCAGTTCTTC | CASSEGYFEQFF | NA | TRBJ2-1 | TRBV2 | NA
TGTGCCAGTAGTAGAGGACGTTTGGACACAGATACGCAGTATTTT | CASSRGRLDTDTQYF | NA | TRBJ2-3 | TRBV19 | NA
TGTGCCAGCAGTTTATACCCAGGGTTTGCTGAAGCTTTCTTT | CASSLYPGFAEAFF | NA | TRBJ1-1 | TRBV28 | NA
TGTGCCAGCAGTTTTCAGGAGAACTATGGCTACACCTTC | CASSFQENYGYTF | NA | TRBJ1-2 | TRBV28 | NA
TGTGCCAGCTCACCACCGGAGGGCCAGAGCTATGGCTACACCTTC | CASSPPEGQSYGYTF | NA | TRBJ1-2 | TRBV18 | NA
TGTGCCAGCAGCTTGAGCGGGGGGGTCTGGAATGAGCAGTTCTTC | CASSLSGGVWNEQFF | TRBD2 | TRBJ2-1 | TRBV7-3 | NA
TGTGCCAGCAGTTATAACGGGAACACCGGGGAGCTGTTTTTT | CASSYNGNTGELFF | NA | TRBJ2-2 | TRBV6-6 | NA
TGTGCCAGCAGCTTAGCACCGACAGGGTTTGGGGATCAAGGGACCCAGTACTTC | CASSLAPTGFGDQGTQYF | TRBD1 | TRBJ2-5 | TRBV7-2 | NA
TGTGCCAGCAGCGAGCCGGGACAGCGGAACTATGGCTACACCTTC | CASSEPGQRNYGYTF | TRBD1 | TRBJ1-2 | TRBV5-4 | NA
TGTGCCATTTCGAGTGCTGGGGCCAACGTCCTGACTTTC | CAISSAGANVLTF | NA | TRBJ2-6 | TRBV10-3 | NA
TGTGCCAGCAGTAAACTAGTGGGATCCTACAATGAGCAGTTCTTC | CASSKLVGSYNEQFF | NA | TRBJ2-1 | TRBV27 | NA
TGTGCCAGCAGTGCCAGCGGATCTAGCACAGATACGCAGTATTTT | CASSASGSSTDTQYF | NA | TRBJ2-3 | TRBV6-4 | NA
TGTGCCAGCAGCTCATTCAGGGAGGCCACTGAAGCTTTCTTT | CASSSFREATEAFF | NA | TRBJ1-1 | TRBV7-8 | NA